This entry features one T cell receptor beta chain sequence. This clone's antigen is unknown. The record has no base qualities; no much larger clone is one base away. Reading from cysteine to phenylalanine, the CDR3 counts 14 amino acids. Only the CDR3 DNA stays, 42 bases, in frame from base 1. The germline V gene encodes CDR1 MGHRA and CDR2 YSYEKL. V loses 2 bases, J loses 7 bases, and the germline ends lie 14 bases apart. TCRbeta CDR3 regions were amplified from genomic DNA using the immunoSEQ Assay, a bias-controlled multiplex PCR. Concerning the study's data processing: The number of nucleated cells in each sample was estimated from the amplification of reference gene primers within the assay. Sequence reads were collapsed and filtered to measure the absolute abundance of every unique TCRbeta CDR3 rearrangement. Productive Simpson clonality was computed per sample as the square root of Simpson's diversity index over productive rearrangements. Not all clones reach the TCRdb copy of this immuneACCESS table, which keeps in-frame sequences only. Checked studies attribute under half of the gap to unresolved V genes and leave the rest unexplained. D and trimming come from the DNA, and the V and J calls and clone size come from that table. The sample table holds roughly 250,000 clones, of which around 80% were seen once. Over 3% of the sample comes from the top ten.

This entry is derived from a study of blood T cell repertoires in COVID-19 (dated by TCRdb to 2020 to 2021). Looking at the study overall: Samples from collaborators originated in the United States, Italy and Spain and spanned both the acute and convalescent phases of COVID-19. The repertoires were released in a freely available public database meant as a resource for research on the immune response to SARS-CoV-2. Deeply sampled blood TCRbeta repertoires from subjects exposed to, actively infected with, or recovered from COVID-19 were included in the dataset. The samples were drawn from two sources: the first 160 participants of the ongoing ImmuneRACE study, and fewer than 1,500 subjects contributed by 6 global collaborators. Where HLA class I and class II types were available, the types were taken from metadata supplied by the sample provider, not from assay-based typing. The sample metadata nearly always contained a de-identified subject ID, COVID-19 status, age in years and sex. The prospective study material was composed of cDNA or gDNA derived from T cells, B-cell-depleted T cells, or PBMCs.

Whole blood was collected in K2EDTA tubes by collaborating institutions according to the institutions' own protocols. For TCRbeta analysis, collaborators shipped samples as frozen whole blood, isolated PBMCs, or DNA extracted from either of those sample types. What the work shows at the level of the full study, not this receptor alone: The amount of clinical and demographic metadata varied by source and participant and was provided uncurated.

This receptor was identified in a woman aged 40-49 years with active or convalescent COVID-19. The material sequenced was peripheral blood. The chain is assembled from TRBV4-1 and TRBJ1-1; TRBD1 could be the D gene, as 5 bases match. The nucleotide sequence is TGCGCCAGCAGCCAATTTGCTCGGCAGGGTGAAGCTTTCTTT. It translates to CASSQFARQGEAFF.